These 25 T cell receptor beta chains share one sample of origin, sequenced in a study of type 1 regulatory T cells. The antigens these receptors bind are not known. TCRdb reprocessed the reads via MiXCR and lists one record per CDR3 protein. The data contain about 62,000 distinct CDR3 sequences, 62% of them singletons. Sequencing was performed on cultured non-Tr1 T cells, either the whole culture or a sorted T cell fraction (not recorded which). The origin of the receptors is a human donor in good health.

This chain connects TRBV12-3 or TRBV12-4 to TRBJ1-2; D is possibly TRBD1 (6 bases). The CDR3 is 13 amino acids. Trimming removed 6 bases from V and 7 bases from J, with 15 bases in between. In nucleotides, the CDR3 is TGTGCCAGCAGCCGACAGGCATTCTCTGGCTACACCTTC. It codes for CASSRQAFSGYTF.

This clonotype was counted a few times. The rearrangement links TRBV9 to TRBJ2-3; 15 bases match TRBD2. The V segment lost 2 bases and the J segment 6 bases; nucleotides outside the gene matches: 4. The CDR3 extends over 16 amino acids. Germline-derived CDR1 and CDR2 are SGDLS and YYNGEE. CDR3 bases: TGTGCCAGCAGCGTCGCCGGGACTAGCGGGAGGGATACGCAGTATTTT. Residues: CASSVAGTSGRDTQYF. Together with reference TRBV9 and TRBJ2-3, the CDR3 gives the full variable domain: DSGVTQTPKHLITATGQRVTLRCSPRSGDLSVYWYQQSLDQGLQFLIQYYNGEERAKGNILERFSAQQFPDLHSELNLSSLELGDSALYFCASSVAGTSGRDTQYFGPGTRLTVL.

The V gene is TRBV20-1, the J gene TRBJ2-5, with 8 bases lining up with TRBD1. V was pared by 5 bases and J by 4 bases, with 6 bases of the junction left unmatched. Germline lookup yields CDR1 DFQATT and CDR2 SNEGSKA (reference sequence). The CDR3 covers 13 residues. For the CDR3, the DNA is TGCAGTGCTGCCCGGACAGGGCCAGAGACCCAGTACTTC. This gives the protein CSAARTGPETQYF.

V and J are TRBV5-1 and TRBJ2-3, with D possibly TRBD2 on 5 matching bases. V dropped 0 bases and J dropped 0 bases, with 8 bases sitting between them. This CDR3 spans 15 amino acids. Germline V gives CDR1 SGHRS, CDR2 YFSETQ. Here the CDR3 reads CASSLEGASTDTQYF. DNA of the CDR3: TGCGCCAGCAGCTTGGAGGGAGCTAGCACAGATACGCAGTATTTT.

The chain joins TRBV12-3 or TRBV12-4 to TRBJ1-2; D gene ambiguous. Trimming took 3 bases from V and 1 from J, leaving 6 bases between them. The CDR3 is 13 residues long. As DNA, the CDR3 is TGTGCCAGCAGTTTTAAGAATAACTATGGCTACACCTTC. Residues: CASSFKNNYGYTF.

The J gene is TRBJ2-7, the V gene TRBV12-3 or TRBV12-4; 7 bases are a match to TRBD1. V was pared by 5 bases and J by 12 bases, with 10 bases of the junction left unmatched. This CDR3 region has 12 residues. DNA of the CDR3: TGTGCCAGCAGTCGGGGTCGCACAGGGGTGTACTTC. Translated: CASSRGRTGVYF.

This chain joins TRBV18 and TRBJ2-1, with 9 bases fitting TRBD1. The germline gives CDR1 KGHSH, CDR2 LQKENI. J was trimmed by 5 bases and V by 1 base; bases with no gene match: 0. There are 14 residues in the CDR3. CDR3 DNA sequence: TGTGCCAGCTCACCACGGGACAGGGACAATGAGCAGTTCTTC. Protein: CASSPRDRDNEQFF.

This clonotype came up a few times. CDR3 sequence reads: CASSPSQGVRQGTEAFF. Written as DNA, the CDR3 is TGTGCCAGCAGTCCTTCGCAGGGGGTTCGGCAGGGCACTGAAGCTTTCTTT. V usage is TRBV28 and J usage is TRBJ1-1; 7 bases align to TRBD1. CDR1 is MDHEN and CDR2 is SYDVKM in the germline V gene. V shed 5 bases, J shed 4 bases, and the junction held 16 bases outside the gene matches. The CDR3 spans 17 residues.

CDR3 residues: CATNRDRGPGEQFF. The CDR3 DNA reads TGTGCCACCAACCGGGACAGGGGGCCTGGTGAGCAGTTCTTC. This sequence joins TRBV15 and TRBJ2-1; the match to TRBD1 covers 12 bases. The V and J ends lost 7 bases and 9 bases, in that order; junction bases with no gene match: 7. From germline, CDR1 is LNHNV and CDR2 YYDKDF (reference sequence). There are 14 residues in the CDR3.

J is TRBJ1-6 and V is TRBV29-1, with TRBD1 as a possible D gene (5 bases). The V end was cut by 6 bases, the J end by 4 bases, with 10 bases between. Germline V lookup: CDR1 SQVTM, CDR2 ANQGSEA. This CDR3 contains 13 residues. The chain's CDR3 is CSVGTDYNSPLHF. CDR3 bases: TGCAGCGTGGGGACGGATTATAATTCACCCCTCCACTTT.

V is TRBV7-2 and J is TRBJ2-3; TRBD1 matches 7 bases. The V gene end was trimmed by 2 bases and the J gene end by 7 bases; junction bases not matched to a gene: 9. Germline assignment: CDR1 SGHTA and CDR2 FQGNSA. CDR3 length: 15 amino acids. The CDR3 DNA sequence: TGTGCCAGCAGCTTAAGTGTCGACAGGGAGAATACGCAGTATTTT. Protein sequence: CASSLSVDRENTQYF.

The rearrangement joins TRBV7-9 to TRBJ1-2, with TRBD1 matching 11 bases. The V and J ends lost 10 bases and 4 bases, in that order; junction bases with no gene match: 20. Germline loops: CDR1 SEHNR, CDR2 FQNEAQ (reference sequence). There are 18 residues in the CDR3. CDR3 sequence: CAIDPGTGGNWGFYGYTF. Written as DNA, the CDR3 is TGTGCCATCGACCCCGGGACAGGGGGTAATTGGGGCTTCTATGGCTACACCTTC.

This clonotype was detected many times. The CDR3 protein is CSGTGGANTGELFF. The DNA of the CDR3 is TGCAGTGGTACTGGGGGAGCAAACACCGGGGAGCTGTTTTTT. The V and J genes are TRBV20-1 and TRBJ2-2, with D tentatively TRBD1 or TRBD2 (5 bases each). Germline loops: CDR1 DFQATT, CDR2 SNEGSKA (reference sequence). Deletions cut 7 bases from V and 2 bases from J, with 14 bases between. The CDR3 sequence is 14 residues long.

This chain connects TRBV9 to TRBJ2-7; D unresolved. This CDR3 contains 15 residues. CDR1 is SGDLS, CDR2 YYNGEE, per germline. V lost 4 bases and J lost 1, with 15 bases in between. The chain's CDR3 is CASSPLSGSSYEQYF. CDR3 DNA: TGTGCCAGCAGCCCCCTGTCAGGCTCGTCCTACGAGCAGTACTTC.

The genes are TRBV5-1 and TRBJ2-5; D ambiguous. The V end lost 0 bases, the J end lost 1 base, and 13 bases lay between the germline ends. Germline V lookup: CDR1 SGHRS, CDR2 YFSETQ. CDR3 length: 16 amino acids. As DNA, the CDR3 is TGCGCCAGCAGCTTGGGAGATCTCCTCGGCCAAGAGACCCAGTACTTC. The encoded protein is CASSLGDLLGQETQYF.

This clonotype was seen a few times. The gene calls are TRBV3-1 and TRBJ2-3; D is unresolved. The CDR3 extends over 13 amino acids. The germline CDR1 and CDR2 sequences are LGHDT and YNNKEL (reference sequence). The V gene lost 4 bases and the J gene lost 5 bases, with 10 bases spanning the gap. CDR3 sequence reads: CASSRDGVDTQYF. The DNA for the CDR3 is TGTGCCAGCAGCCGGGATGGCGTAGATACGCAGTATTTT.

The rearrangement uses TRBV7-2 and TRBJ1-4; 7 bases map to TRBD1. Losses at the gene ends were 5 bases for V and 5 bases for J; bases not matched to a gene: 5. There are 14 residues in the CDR3. Germline V gene data show CDR1 as SGHTA and CDR2 as FQGNSA. Written as DNA, the CDR3 is TGTGCCAGCAGCCAGGGGGGGACGAATGAAAAACTGTTTTTT. Encoded protein: CASSQGGTNEKLFF.

The CDR3 loop reads CASSPDRAYYGYTF. As DNA, the CDR3 is TGTGCCAGCAGTCCCGACAGGGCCTACTATGGCTACACCTTC. The rearrangement joins TRBV27 to TRBJ1-2; 7 bases map to TRBD1. Unmatched junction bases numbered 6, after V lost 5 bases and J lost 3 bases. Germline V gene lookup returns CDR1 MNHEY and CDR2 SMNVEV (reference sequence). CDR3 length: 14 residues.

This chain connects TRBV6-1 to TRBJ2-7; 7 nucleotides agree with TRBD1. This CDR3 has 13 amino acids. Germline values: CDR1 MNHNS, CDR2 SASEGT. Unmatched junction bases numbered 9, after V lost 10 bases and J lost 3 bases. This CDR3 is CATTAGGIYEQYF. The CDR3 DNA is TGTGCCACAACCGCAGGGGGTATCTACGAGCAGTACTTC.

This rearrangement joins TRBV7-2 to TRBJ1-5; TRBD1 matches at 7 bases. Germline V CDR1 and CDR2: SGHTA, FQGNSA. The CDR3 runs 15 residues. The V and J ends lost 5 bases and 6 bases, in that order; junction bases with no gene match: 10. Here the CDR3 DNA reads TGTGCCAGCAGCAAAGGGACAGTAGGAAGTCAGCCCCAGCATTTT. Encoded protein: CASSKGTVGSQPQHF.

V is TRBV20-1 and J is TRBJ2-3, with D perhaps matching TRBD1 or TRBD2 (5 bases each). Trimming pared 6 bases from V and 0 bases from J, leaving 7 bases between. This CDR3 comprises 12 residues. Germline assignment: CDR1 DFQATT and CDR2 SNEGSKA (reference sequence). As DNA, the CDR3 is TGCAGTGCGAGGGGAAGCACAGATACGCAGTATTTT. Translated, it gives CSARGSTDTQYF.

The V gene is TRBV30, the J gene TRBJ1-6, with 8 bases lining up with TRBD1. Losses at the gene ends were 4 bases for V and 5 bases for J; bases not matched to a gene: 4. There are 14 residues in the CDR3. The germline gives CDR1 GTSNPN, CDR2 SVGIG (reference sequence). The CDR3 loop is CAWIGQGHNSPLHF. Here the CDR3 DNA reads TGTGCCTGGATTGGACAGGGACATAATTCACCCCTCCACTTT.

The chain joins TRBV20-1 to TRBJ1-2, with D possibly matching TRBD1 (5 bases). V was shortened by 3 bases and J by 4 bases, with 21 bases between the two germline ends. CDR1 and CDR2 from the germline V gene are DFQATT and SNEGSKA (reference sequence). This CDR3 comprises 16 residues. The CDR3, as DNA: TGCAGTGCTAGTCCACTTTCGGGCCCAGGGACCTATGGCTACACCTTC. Translating it yields CSASPLSGPGTYGYTF.

This clonotype was seen more than once but under ten times. The chain links TRBV5-1 to TRBJ2-2; a possible D gene is TRBD2 (6 bases). There are 14 residues in the CDR3. Germline CDR1 SGHRS, CDR2 YFSETQ. V gave up 3 bases and J gave up 4 bases, with 10 bases separating them. The CDR3 DNA sequence: TGCGCCAGCAGCTCGGAGGGCAGCACCGGGGAGCTGTTTTTT. Translated, it gives CASSSEGSTGELFF.

This chain uses TRBV7-7 with TRBJ2-1, with no clear D. Germline CDR1 reads SSHAT; CDR2 reads FNYEAQ (reference sequence). This CDR3 is built from 13 residues. The V and J ends lost 8 bases and 2 bases respectively, with 10 bases between them. The CDR3 DNA reads as TGTGCCAGCGCTCAAAACCCCTACAATGAGCAGTTCTTC. Translated, it gives CASAQNPYNEQFF.